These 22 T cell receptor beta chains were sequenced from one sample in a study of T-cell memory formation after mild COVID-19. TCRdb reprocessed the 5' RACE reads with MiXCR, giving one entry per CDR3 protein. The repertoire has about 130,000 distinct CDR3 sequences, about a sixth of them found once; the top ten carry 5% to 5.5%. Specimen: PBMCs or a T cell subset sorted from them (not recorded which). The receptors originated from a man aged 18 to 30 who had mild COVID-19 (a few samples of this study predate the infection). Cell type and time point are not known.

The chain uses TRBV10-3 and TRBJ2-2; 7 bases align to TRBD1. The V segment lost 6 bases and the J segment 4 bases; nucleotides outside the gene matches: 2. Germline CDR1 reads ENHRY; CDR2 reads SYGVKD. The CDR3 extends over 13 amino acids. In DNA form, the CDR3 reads TGTGCCATCAGAGCAGGGGGCACCGGGGAGCTGTTTTTT. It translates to CAIRAGGTGELFF.

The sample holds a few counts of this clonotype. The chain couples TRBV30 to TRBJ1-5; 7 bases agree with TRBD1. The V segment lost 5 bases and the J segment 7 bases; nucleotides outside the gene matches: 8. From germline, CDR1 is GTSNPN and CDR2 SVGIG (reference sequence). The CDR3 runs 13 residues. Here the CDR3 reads CAWGTTGVQPQHF. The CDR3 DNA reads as TGTGCCTGGGGGACCACAGGGGTACAGCCCCAGCATTTT.

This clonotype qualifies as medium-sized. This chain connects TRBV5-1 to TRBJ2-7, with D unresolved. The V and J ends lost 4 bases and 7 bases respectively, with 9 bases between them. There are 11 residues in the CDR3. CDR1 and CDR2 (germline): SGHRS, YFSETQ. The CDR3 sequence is CASSPLGEQYF. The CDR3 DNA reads TGCGCCAGCAGCCCCCTCGGAGAGCAGTACTTC.

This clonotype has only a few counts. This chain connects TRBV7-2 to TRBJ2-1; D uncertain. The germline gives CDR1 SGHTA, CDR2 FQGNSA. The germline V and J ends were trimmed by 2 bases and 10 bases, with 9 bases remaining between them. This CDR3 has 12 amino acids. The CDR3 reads CASSLIVGEQFF. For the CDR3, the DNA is TGTGCCAGCAGCTTAATAGTCGGGGAGCAGTTCTTC.

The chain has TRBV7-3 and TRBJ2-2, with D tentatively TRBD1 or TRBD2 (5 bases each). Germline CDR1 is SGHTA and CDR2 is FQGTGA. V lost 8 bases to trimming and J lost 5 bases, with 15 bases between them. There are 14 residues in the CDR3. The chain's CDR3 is CASSSGPKTGELFF. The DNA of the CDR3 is TGTGCCAGCTCTTCGGGACCAAAAACCGGGGAGCTGTTTTTT.

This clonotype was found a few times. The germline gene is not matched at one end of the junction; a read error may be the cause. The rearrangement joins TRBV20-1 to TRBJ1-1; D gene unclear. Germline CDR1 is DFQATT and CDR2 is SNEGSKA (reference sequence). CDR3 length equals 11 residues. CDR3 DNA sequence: TGCAGTGCGAGAGGTGAAACTGAAGCTTTCTTT. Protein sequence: CSARGETEAFF.

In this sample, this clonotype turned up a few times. CDR3 nucleotides: TGTGCCATCAGTGAGTCCCCCGGCGCCAATACGCAGTATTTT. Amino acids: CAISESPGANTQYF. The chain is built from TRBV10-3 and TRBJ2-3; no definite D call. The CDR3 is 14 residues long. Deletions cut 0 bases from V and 7 bases from J, with 11 bases between. Germline loops: CDR1 ENHRY, CDR2 SYGVKD.

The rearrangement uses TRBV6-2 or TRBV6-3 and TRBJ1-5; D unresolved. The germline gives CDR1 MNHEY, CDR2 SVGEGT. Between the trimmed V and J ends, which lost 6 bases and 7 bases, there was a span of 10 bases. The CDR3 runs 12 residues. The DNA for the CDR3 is TGTGCCAGCAGCGAAGGGCCCCAGCCCCAGCATTTT. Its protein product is CASSEGPQPQHF.

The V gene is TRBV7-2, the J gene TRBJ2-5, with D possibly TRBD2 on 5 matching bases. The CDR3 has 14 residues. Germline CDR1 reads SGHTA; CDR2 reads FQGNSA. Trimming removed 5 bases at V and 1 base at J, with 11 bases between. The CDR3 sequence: CASSLGLAQETQYF. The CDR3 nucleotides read TGTGCCAGCAGCCTCGGACTGGCCCAAGAGACCCAGTACTTC.

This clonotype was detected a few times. The CDR3 DNA sequence: TGTGCCAGCTCGTCAGGGTACTCCGATGGCTACACCTTC. Translated: CASSSGYSDGYTF. The V call is TRBV18, the J call TRBJ1-2, with TRBD1 as a possible D gene (5 bases). Germline V lookup: CDR1 KGHSH, CDR2 LQKENI. The CDR3 runs to 13 residues. Trimming took 6 bases from V and 6 from J, leaving 14 bases between them. The variable domain in full, completed from reference TRBV18 and TRBJ1-2, reads NAGVMQNPRHLVRRRGQEARLRCSPMKGHSHVYWYRQLPEEGLKFMVYLQKENIIDESGMPKERFSAEFPKEGPSILRIQQVVRGDSAAYFCASSSGYSDGYTFGSGTRLTVV.

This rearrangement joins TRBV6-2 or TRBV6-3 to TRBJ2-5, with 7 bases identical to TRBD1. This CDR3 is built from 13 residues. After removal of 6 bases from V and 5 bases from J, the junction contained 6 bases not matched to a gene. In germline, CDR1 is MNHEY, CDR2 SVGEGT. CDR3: CASSRQGAETQYF. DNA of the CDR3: TGTGCCAGCAGCCGACAGGGTGCGGAGACCCAGTACTTC.

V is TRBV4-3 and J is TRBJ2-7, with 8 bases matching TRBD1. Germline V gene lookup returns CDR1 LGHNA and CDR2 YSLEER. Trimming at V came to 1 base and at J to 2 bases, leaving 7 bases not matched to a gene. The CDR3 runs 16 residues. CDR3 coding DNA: TGCGCCAGCAGCCAAGCCAACGGACAGGGCACCTACGAGCAGTACGTC. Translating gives CASSQANGQGTYEQYV.

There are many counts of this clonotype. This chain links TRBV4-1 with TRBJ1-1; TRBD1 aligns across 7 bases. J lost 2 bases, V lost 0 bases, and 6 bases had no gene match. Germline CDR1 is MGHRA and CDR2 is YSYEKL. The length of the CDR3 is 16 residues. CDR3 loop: CASSQEGGRVNTEAFF. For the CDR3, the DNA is TGCGCCAGCAGCCAAGAAGGGGGCAGGGTCAACACTGAAGCTTTCTTT.

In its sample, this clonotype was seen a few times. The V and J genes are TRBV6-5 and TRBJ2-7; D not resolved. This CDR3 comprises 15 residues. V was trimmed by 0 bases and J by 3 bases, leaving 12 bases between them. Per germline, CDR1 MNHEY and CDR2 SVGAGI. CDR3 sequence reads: CASSYSGIAVYEQYF. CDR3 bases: TGTGCCAGCAGTTACTCGGGTATAGCCGTCTACGAGCAGTACTTC.

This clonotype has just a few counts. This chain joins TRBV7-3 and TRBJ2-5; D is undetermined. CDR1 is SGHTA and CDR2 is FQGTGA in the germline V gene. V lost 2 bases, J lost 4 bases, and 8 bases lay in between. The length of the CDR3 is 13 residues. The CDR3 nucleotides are TGTGCCAGCAGCTTATCGGCTCGAGAGACCCAGTACTTC. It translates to CASSLSARETQYF. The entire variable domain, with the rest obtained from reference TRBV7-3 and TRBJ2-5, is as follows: GAGVSQTPSNKVTEKGKYVELRCDPISGHTALYWYRQSLGQGPEFLIYFQGTGAADDSGLPNDRFFAVRPEGSVSTLKIQRTERGDSAVYLCASSLSARETQYFGPGTRLLVL.

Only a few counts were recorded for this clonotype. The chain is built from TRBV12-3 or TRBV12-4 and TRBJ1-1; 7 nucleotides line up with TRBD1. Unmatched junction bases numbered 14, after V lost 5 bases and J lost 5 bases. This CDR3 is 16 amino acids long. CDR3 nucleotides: TGTGCCAGCAGTCCCCCGTGGACAGGTGGTTTTACTGAAGCTTTCTTT. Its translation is CASSPPWTGGFTEAFF.

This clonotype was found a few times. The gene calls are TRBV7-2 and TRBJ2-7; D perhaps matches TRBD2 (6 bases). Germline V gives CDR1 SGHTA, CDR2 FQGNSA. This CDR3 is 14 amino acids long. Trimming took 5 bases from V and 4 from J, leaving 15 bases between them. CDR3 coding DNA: TGTGCCAGCAGCCCGGCGGCGGGGCTATACGAGCAGTACTTC. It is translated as CASSPAAGLYEQYF.

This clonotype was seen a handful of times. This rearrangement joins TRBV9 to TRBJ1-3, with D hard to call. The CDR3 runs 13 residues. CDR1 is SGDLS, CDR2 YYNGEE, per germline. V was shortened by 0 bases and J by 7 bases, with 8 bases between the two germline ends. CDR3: CASSVDFRNTIYF. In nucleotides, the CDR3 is TGTGCCAGCAGCGTAGACTTTAGGAACACCATATATTTT. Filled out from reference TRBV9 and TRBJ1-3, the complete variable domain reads DSGVTQTPKHLITATGQRVTLRCSPRSGDLSVYWYQQSLDQGLQFLIQYYNGEERAKGNILERFSAQQFPDLHSELNLSSLELGDSALYFCASSVDFRNTIYFGEGSWLTVV.

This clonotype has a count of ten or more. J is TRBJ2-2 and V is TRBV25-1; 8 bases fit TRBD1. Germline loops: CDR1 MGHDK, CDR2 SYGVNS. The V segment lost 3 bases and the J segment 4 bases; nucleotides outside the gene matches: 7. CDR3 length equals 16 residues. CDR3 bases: TGTGCCAGCAGTGACACCGACAGGGGAAGCACCGGGGAGCTGTTTTTT. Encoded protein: CASSDTDRGSTGELFF.

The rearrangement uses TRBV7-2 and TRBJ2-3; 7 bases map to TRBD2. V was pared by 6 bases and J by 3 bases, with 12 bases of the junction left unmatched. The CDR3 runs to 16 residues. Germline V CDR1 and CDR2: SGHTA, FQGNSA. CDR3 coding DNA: TGTGCCAGCAGTCCCGGGTCTAGCGGAGCTACAGATACGCAGTATTTT. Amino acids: CASSPGSSGATDTQYF.

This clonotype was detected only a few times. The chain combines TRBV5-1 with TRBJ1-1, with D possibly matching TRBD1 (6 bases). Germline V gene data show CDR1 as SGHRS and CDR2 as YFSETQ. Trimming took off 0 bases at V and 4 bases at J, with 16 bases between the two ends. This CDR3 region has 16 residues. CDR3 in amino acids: CASSLGRRDTSTEAFF. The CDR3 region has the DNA TGCGCCAGCAGCTTGGGGCGCAGGGACACTAGCACTGAAGCTTTCTTT.

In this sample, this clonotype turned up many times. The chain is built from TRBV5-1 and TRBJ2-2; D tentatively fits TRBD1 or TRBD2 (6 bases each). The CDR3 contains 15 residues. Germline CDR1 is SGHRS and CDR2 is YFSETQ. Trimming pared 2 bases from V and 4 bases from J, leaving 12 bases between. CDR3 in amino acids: CASSLRGPTTGELFF. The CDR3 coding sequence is TGCGCCAGCAGCTTACGGGGGCCAACCACCGGGGAGCTGTTTTTT. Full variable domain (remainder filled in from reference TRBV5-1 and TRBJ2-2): KAGVTQTPRYLIKTRGQQVTLSCSPISGHRSVSWYQQTPGQGLQFLFEYFSETQRNKGNFPGRFSGRQFSNSRSEMNVSTLELGDSALYLCASSLRGPTTGELFFGEGSRLTVL.